These 11 T cell receptor beta chains were all obtained from the same sample, sequenced in a study of T cells in Graves' hyperthyroidism and ophthalmopathy. The CDR3 regions of TCR beta were amplified from RNA transcripts. HTBI primers were the set used in a first-round RT-PCR of the TCR CDR3. TCRdb fed the multiplex PCR reads into MiXCR, producing one record per CDR3 protein. The sample holds about 590,000 distinct CDR3 sequences; more than 15% are singletons and the top ten take approximately 7.4%. Sequenced input: blood. The receptors here all came from a woman aged 25 to 39 with Graves' hyperthyroidism.

This clonotype was seen repeatedly, ten times or more. The chain is built from TRBV30 and TRBJ2-1; tentatively, D is TRBD2 (6 bases). Per germline, CDR1 GTSNPN and CDR2 SVGIG (reference sequence). The length of the CDR3 is 11 residues. V was shortened by 3 bases and J by 10 bases, with 10 bases between the two germline ends. In DNA, the CDR3 is TGTGCCTGGAGCCGGGGGTTAGAGCAGTTCTTC. As protein: CAWSRGLEQFF.

The chain couples TRBV12-3 or TRBV12-4 to TRBJ2-1; 7 nucleotides agree with TRBD1. The CDR3 runs to 15 residues. V shed 7 bases, J shed 15 bases, and the junction held 21 bases outside the gene matches. The CDR3 sequence: CASTLTGTERLRRFF. The CDR3, as DNA: TGTGCCAGCACCCTAACCGGGACAGAAAGGCTGAGACGGTTCTTC.

The J gene is TRBJ1-1, the V gene TRBV3-1; D perhaps matches TRBD1 (6 bases). Trimming took 6 bases from V and 0 from J, leaving 20 bases between them. In germline, CDR1 is LGHDT, CDR2 YNNKEL (reference sequence). CDR3 length: 17 residues. The DNA for the CDR3 is TGTGCCAGCAGTCAGGCAGGGGTCGGCAGGGTGAACACTGAAGCTTTCTTT. Amino acids: CASSQAGVGRVNTEAFF.

The chain has TRBV9 and TRBJ2-7, with 12 bases lining up with TRBD2. This CDR3 is 19 amino acids long. Per germline, CDR1 SGDLS and CDR2 YYNGEE. V shed 3 bases, J shed 3 bases, and the junction held 16 bases outside the gene matches. The CDR3 DNA reads as TGTGCCAGCAGCGCTAAGCTAGCGGGAGGGACCGGGAAATTCTACGAGCAGTACTTC. Its protein is CASSAKLAGGTGKFYEQYF.

This clonotype showed up many times. The V and J genes are TRBV3-1 and TRBJ2-5, with 9 positions matching TRBD1. CDR3 size: 14 residues. Germline V gene lookup returns CDR1 LGHDT and CDR2 YNNKEL (reference sequence). Germline trimming cut 3 bases from V and 5 bases from J; bases unmatched to any gene: 4. The CDR3 spells CASSQGQGAETQYF. The CDR3, as DNA: TGTGCCAGCAGCCAGGGACAGGGCGCGGAGACCCAGTACTTC.

Note on this clonotype: Just one base apart from a much larger clone, this may be a read error. V usage is TRBV20-1 and J usage is TRBJ1-2; the D gene is possibly TRBD1 (5 bases). This CDR3 region has 16 residues. Germline CDR1 reads DFQATT; CDR2 reads SNEGSKA (reference sequence). The CDR3, as DNA: TGCAGTGCTCTCCTCCCGGGACCGCCTAGAGCCTATGGCGACACCTTC. This translates into CSALLPGPPRAYGDTF.

This clonotype was found many times. V usage is TRBV3-1 and J usage is TRBJ1-1, with 9 bases matching TRBD1. Germline V gene sequence: CDR1 LGHDT, CDR2 YNNKEL (reference sequence). This CDR3 is 13 amino acids long. With 5 bases clipped from V and 11 bases from J, the junction kept 9 bases outside the gene matches. This CDR3 reads CASSYDSGTGAFF. CDR3 nucleotide sequence: TGTGCCAGCAGCTACGACTCCGGGACAGGGGCTTTCTTT.

The table lists this clonotype with a few counts. The V call is TRBV19, the J call TRBJ1-5; D ambiguous. From germline, CDR1 is LNHDA and CDR2 SQIVND (reference sequence). The CDR3 runs 15 residues. Trimming removed 1 base from V and 1 base from J, with 8 bases in between. In DNA form, the CDR3 reads TGTGCCAGTAGTATAGTAGGGATGAGCAATCAGCCCCAGCATTTT. Amino acid sequence: CASSIVGMSNQPQHF.

Turning to this clonotype: Just one base apart from a much larger clone, this may be a read error. V is TRBV7-2 and J is TRBJ2-5; D is possibly TRBD2 (7 bases). Between the trimmed V and J ends, which lost 6 bases and 7 bases, there was a span of 27 bases. CDR3 length: 17 residues. Germline V gives CDR1 SGHTA, CDR2 FQGNSA. The CDR3 reads CASSSSGRGGGGATQYF. The CDR3 region has the DNA TGTGCCAGCAGTTCTTCAGGGCGGGGAGGGGGGGGAGCGACCCAGTACTTC. Complete variable domain (other parts from reference TRBV7-2 and TRBJ2-5): GAGVSQSPSNKVTEKGKDVELRCDPISGHTALYWYRQSLGQGLEFLIYFQGNSAPDKSGLPSDRFSAERTGGSVSTLTIQRTQQEDSAVYLCASSSSGRGGGGATQYFGPGTRLLVL.

This rearrangement joins TRBV10-3 to TRBJ2-1, with a tentative D call TRBD1 (6 bases). This CDR3 is 16 amino acids long. Trimming removed 5 bases from V and 5 bases from J, with 19 bases in between. Germline assignment: CDR1 ENHRY and CDR2 SYGVKD. The CDR3 coding sequence is TGTGCCATCAGTCCCAAACAGGGAGTTGTGGACAATGAGCAGTTCTTC. Amino acids: CAISPKQGVVDNEQFF.

This clonotype was counted at least ten times. The rearrangement links TRBV7-9 to TRBJ2-7, with unresolved D. This CDR3 has 14 residues. V lost 1 base, J lost 3 bases, and 10 bases lay in between. Germline V gene sequence: CDR1 SEHNR, CDR2 FQNEAQ (reference sequence). The CDR3 nucleotides are TGTGCCAGCAGCTTAGATGCCAGCCTCTACGAGCAGTACTTC. It specifies CASSLDASLYEQYF.